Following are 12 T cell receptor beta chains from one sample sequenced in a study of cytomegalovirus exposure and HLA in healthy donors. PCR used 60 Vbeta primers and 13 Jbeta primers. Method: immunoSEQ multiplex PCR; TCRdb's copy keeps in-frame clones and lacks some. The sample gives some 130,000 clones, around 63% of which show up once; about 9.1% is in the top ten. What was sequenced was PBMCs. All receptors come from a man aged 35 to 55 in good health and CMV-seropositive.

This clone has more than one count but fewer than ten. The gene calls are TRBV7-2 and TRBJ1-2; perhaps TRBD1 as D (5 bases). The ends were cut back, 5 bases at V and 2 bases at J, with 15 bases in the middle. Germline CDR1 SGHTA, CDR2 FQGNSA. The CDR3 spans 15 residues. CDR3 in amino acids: CASSPGREENYGYTF. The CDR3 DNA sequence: TGTGCCAGCAGCCCGGGCAGGGAGGAAAACTATGGCTACACCTTC.

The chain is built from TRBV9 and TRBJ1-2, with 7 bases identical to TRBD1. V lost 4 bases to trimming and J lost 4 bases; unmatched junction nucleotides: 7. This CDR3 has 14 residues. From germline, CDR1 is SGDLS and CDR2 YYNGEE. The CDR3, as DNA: TGTGCCAGCAGCCTCCGGGACAGCCCCTATGGCTACACCTTC. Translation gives CASSLRDSPYGYTF. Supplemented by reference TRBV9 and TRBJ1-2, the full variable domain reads DSGVTQTPKHLITATGQRVTLRCSPRSGDLSVYWYQQSLDQGLQFLIQYYNGEERAKGNILERFSAQQFPDLHSELNLSSLELGDSALYFCASSLRDSPYGYTFGSGTRLTVV.

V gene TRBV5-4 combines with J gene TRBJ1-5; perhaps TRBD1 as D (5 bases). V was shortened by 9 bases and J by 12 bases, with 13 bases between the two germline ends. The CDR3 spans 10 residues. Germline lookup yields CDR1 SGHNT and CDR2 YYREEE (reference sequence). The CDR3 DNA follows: TGTGCCAACGAGTACAGGCTCCAGCATTTT. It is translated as CANEYRLQHF. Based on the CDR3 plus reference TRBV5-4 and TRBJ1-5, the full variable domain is ETGVTQSPTHLIKTRGQQVTLRCSSQSGHNTVSWYQQALGQGPQFIFQYYREEENGRGNFPPRFSGLQFPNYSSELNVNALELDDSALYLCANEYRLQHFGDGTRLSIL.

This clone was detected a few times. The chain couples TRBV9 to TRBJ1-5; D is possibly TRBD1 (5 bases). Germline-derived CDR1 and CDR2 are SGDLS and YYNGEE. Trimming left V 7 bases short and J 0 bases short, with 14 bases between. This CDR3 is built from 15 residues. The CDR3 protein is CASGTGGDSNQPQHF. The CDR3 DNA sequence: TGTGCCAGCGGGACGGGAGGAGATAGCAATCAGCCCCAGCATTTT.

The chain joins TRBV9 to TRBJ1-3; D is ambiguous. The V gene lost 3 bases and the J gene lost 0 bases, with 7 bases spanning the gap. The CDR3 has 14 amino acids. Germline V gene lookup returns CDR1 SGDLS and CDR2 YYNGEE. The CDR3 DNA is TGTGCCAGCAGCGCATCCAACTCTGGAAACACCATATATTTT. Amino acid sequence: CASSASNSGNTIYF.

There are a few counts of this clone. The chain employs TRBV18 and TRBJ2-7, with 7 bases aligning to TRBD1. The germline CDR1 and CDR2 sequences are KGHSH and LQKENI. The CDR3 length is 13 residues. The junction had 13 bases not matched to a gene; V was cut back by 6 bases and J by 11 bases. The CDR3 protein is CASSIEEQGLEYF. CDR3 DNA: TGTGCCAGCTCTATCGAAGAACAGGGGCTGGAGTACTTC.

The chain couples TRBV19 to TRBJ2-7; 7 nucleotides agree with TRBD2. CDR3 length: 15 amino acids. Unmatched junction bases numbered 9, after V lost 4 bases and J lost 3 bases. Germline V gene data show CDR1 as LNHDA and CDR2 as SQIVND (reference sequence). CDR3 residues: CASSSSGAPNYEQYF. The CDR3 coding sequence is TGTGCCAGTAGTAGCAGCGGGGCACCGAACTACGAGCAGTACTTC.

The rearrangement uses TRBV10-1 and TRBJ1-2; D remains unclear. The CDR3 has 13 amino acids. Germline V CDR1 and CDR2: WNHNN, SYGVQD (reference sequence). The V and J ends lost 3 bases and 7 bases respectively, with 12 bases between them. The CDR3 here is CASSDSLPSGYTF. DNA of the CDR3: TGCGCCAGCAGTGATAGTCTCCCCTCTGGCTACACCTTC.

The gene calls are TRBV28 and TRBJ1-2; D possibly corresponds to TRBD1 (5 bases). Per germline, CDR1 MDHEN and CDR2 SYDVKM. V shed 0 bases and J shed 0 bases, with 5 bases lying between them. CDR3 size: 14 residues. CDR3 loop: CASSLWTANYGYTF. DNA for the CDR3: TGTGCCAGCAGTTTATGGACAGCTAACTATGGCTACACCTTC.

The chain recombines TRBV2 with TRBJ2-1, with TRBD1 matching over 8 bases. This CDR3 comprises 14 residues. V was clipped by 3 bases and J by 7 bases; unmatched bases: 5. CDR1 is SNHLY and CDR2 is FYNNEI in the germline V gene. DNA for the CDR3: TGTGCCAGCAGTGAGCAGGGGGCTGTAAATGAGCAGTTCTTC. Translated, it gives CASSEQGAVNEQFF. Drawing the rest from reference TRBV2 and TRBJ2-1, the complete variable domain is EPEVTQTPSHQVTQMGQEVILRCVPISNHLYFYWYRQILGQKVEFLVSFYNNEISEKSEIFDDQFSVERPDGSNFTLKIRSTKLEDSAMYFCASSEQGAVNEQFFGPGTRLTVL.

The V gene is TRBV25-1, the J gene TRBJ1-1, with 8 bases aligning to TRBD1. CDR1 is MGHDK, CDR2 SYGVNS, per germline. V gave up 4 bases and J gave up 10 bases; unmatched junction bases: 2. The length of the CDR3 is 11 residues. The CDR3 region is CASSVGTGAFF. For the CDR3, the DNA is TGTGCCAGCAGTGTAGGGACAGGAGCTTTCTTT.

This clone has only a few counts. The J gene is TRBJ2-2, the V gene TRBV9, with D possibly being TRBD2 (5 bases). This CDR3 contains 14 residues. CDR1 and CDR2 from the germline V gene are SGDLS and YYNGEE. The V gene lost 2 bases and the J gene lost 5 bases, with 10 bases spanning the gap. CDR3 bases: TGTGCCAGCAGCGTCTCTAGCAGGACCGGGGAGCTGTTTTTT. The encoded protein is CASSVSSRTGELFF. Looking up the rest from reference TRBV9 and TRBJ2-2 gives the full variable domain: DSGVTQTPKHLITATGQRVTLRCSPRSGDLSVYWYQQSLDQGLQFLIQYYNGEERAKGNILERFSAQQFPDLHSELNLSSLELGDSALYFCASSVSSRTGELFFGEGSRLTVL.